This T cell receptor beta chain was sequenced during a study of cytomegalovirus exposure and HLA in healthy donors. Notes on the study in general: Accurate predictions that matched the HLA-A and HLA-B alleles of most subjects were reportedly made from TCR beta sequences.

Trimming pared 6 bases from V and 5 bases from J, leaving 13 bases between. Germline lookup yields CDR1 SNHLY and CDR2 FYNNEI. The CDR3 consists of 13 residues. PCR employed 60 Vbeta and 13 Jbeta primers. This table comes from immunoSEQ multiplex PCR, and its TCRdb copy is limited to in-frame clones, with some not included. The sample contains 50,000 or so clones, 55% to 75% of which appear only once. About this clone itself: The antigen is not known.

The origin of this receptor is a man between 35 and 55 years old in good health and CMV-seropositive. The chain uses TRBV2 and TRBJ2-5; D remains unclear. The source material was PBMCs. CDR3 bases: TGTGCCAGCAGCGCACAGTACCGGGAGACCCAGTACTTC. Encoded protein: CASSAQYRETQYF.